The present entry profiles one T cell receptor beta chain with its context. Original data processing: Reference gene primer amplification gave estimated nucleated cell counts. Sequencing was performed with immunoSEQ multiplex PCR; in TCRdb, only in-frame clones are kept and a portion is missing. The DNA was the basis for D and trimming; V, J and clone size are from that table. The data show tens of thousands of clones, 80% to 95% seen once. This sample was taken from a study of blood T cell repertoires in COVID-19. Study-level information: COVID-19 samples, acute and convalescent, were from the United States, Italy and Spain. The analysed material was cDNA or gDNA that came from T cells, B-cell-depleted T cells, or PBMCs.

Trimming cost V 1 base and J 8 bases, with 6 bases left between them. The CDR3 is 12 residues long. The germline V gene encodes CDR1 SEHNR and CDR2 FQNEAQ (reference sequence). The source of this sequence is a human donor in a cohort sampled during active COVID-19. The material sequenced was peripheral blood. The J gene is TRBJ2-1, the V gene TRBV7-9; weak D call: TRBD2 (6 bases). CDR3 bases: TGTGCCAGCAGCTTAGGGGGGGATGAGCAGTTCTTC. As protein: CASSLGGDEQFF.